This T cell receptor beta chain was obtained from a study of blood T cell repertoires in COVID-19. Across the study: Acute and convalescent COVID-19 samples came from the United States, Italy and Spain. The analysed material was cDNA or gDNA that came from T cells, B-cell-depleted T cells, or PBMCs.

In the authors' workflow: Estimation of nucleated cell counts relied on the amplification of reference gene primers. The repertoire was sequenced with immunoSEQ multiplex PCR; TCRdb's copy has only in-frame clones and lacks some. That table furnishes V, J and clone size, whereas the DNA furnished D and trimming. The repertoire consists of roughly 150,000 clones, with 82% occurring once and the leading ten covering 3.5% to 5%. This CDR3 has 16 amino acids. Germline V lookup: CDR1 SEHNR, CDR2 FQNEAQ (reference sequence). Germline trimming cut 5 bases from V and 1 base from J; bases unmatched to any gene: 7.

The chain recombines TRBV7-9 with TRBJ2-2, with 7 bases that match TRBD1. The material sequenced was peripheral blood. The TCR comes from a woman older than 75 with acute or convalescent COVID-19. The DNA of the CDR3 is TGTGCCAGCAGCCCGCGGACAGGCGAGAACACCGGGGAGCTGTTTTTT. It is translated as CASSPRTGENTGELFF. The entire variable domain, with the rest obtained from reference TRBV7-9 and TRBJ2-2, is as follows: DTGVSQNPRHKITKRGQNVTFRCDPISEHNRLYWYRQTLGQGPEFLTYFQNEAQLEKSRLLSDRFSAERPKGSFSTLEIQRTEQGDSAMYLCASSPRTGENTGELFFGEGSRLTVL.